These 21 T cell receptor beta chains share one sample of origin, sequenced in a study of siplizumab effects on memory and regulatory T cells. Profiled with immunoSEQ multiplex PCR; TCRdb holds only in-frame clones, not every one. The table records some 100,000 clones, around 93% of them present only once. Sequenced sample: non-Treg CD4+ T cells sorted from blood. The receptor source for this set is a human donor in good health.

This clone was seen only once. This chain uses TRBV25-1 with TRBJ2-7; D unresolved. The V gene's germline CDR1 is MGHDK and CDR2 SYGVNS. Trimming left V 7 bases short and J 2 bases short, with 9 bases between. The CDR3 runs 12 residues. The CDR3 region has the DNA TGTGCCAGCATGGGCGGTACCTACGAGCAGTACTTC. Amino acids: CASMGGTYEQYF.

This clone was seen only once. The genes are TRBV4-1 and TRBJ2-1, with D hard to call. The germline V and J ends were trimmed by 2 bases and 12 bases, with 17 bases remaining between them. CDR1 and CDR2 (germline): MGHRA, YSYEKL. CDR3 size: 14 residues. CDR3 bases: TGCGCCAGCAGCCAACCACCGGGTTTGGTAGGGCAGTTCTTC. This codes for CASSQPPGLVGQFF.

J is TRBJ1-1 and V is TRBV28; D remains unclear. V was trimmed by 1 base and J by 1 base, leaving 10 bases between them. Germline V gene data show CDR1 as MDHEN and CDR2 as SYDVKM. The CDR3 totals 15 residues. The CDR3 here is CASSLLGGGNTEAFF. In nucleotides, the CDR3 is TGTGCCAGCAGTTTATTGGGCGGCGGGAACACTGAAGCTTTCTTT.

In DNA, the CDR3 is TGTGCCAGCAGTGGGGGAGAGACCCAGTACTTC. As protein: CASSGGETQYF. The chain links TRBV25-1 to TRBJ2-5, with unresolved D. Germline values: CDR1 MGHDK, CDR2 SYGVNS. The V gene lost 4 bases and the J gene lost 4 bases, with 4 bases spanning the gap. The CDR3 is 11 residues long.

The CDR3 loop reads CAASGGVITDTQYF. The CDR3 DNA reads TGTGCCGCGAGCGGGGGGGTGATAACAGATACGCAGTATTTT. The V and J genes are TRBV6-6 and TRBJ2-3; 10 positions match TRBD2. The CDR3 length is 14 residues. Germline values: CDR1 MNHNY, CDR2 SVGAGI (reference sequence). V gave up 11 bases and J gave up 3 bases; unmatched junction bases: 8.

The rearrangement uses TRBV5-6 and TRBJ1-1, with a tentative D call TRBD1 (5 bases). V lost 4 bases and J 4 bases, leaving 17 bases between the germline ends. The CDR3 sequence is 15 residues long. The V gene's germline CDR1 is SGHDT and CDR2 YYEEEE. The CDR3 reads CASSHTTTTGTEAFF. In DNA form, the CDR3 reads TGTGCCAGCAGCCACACGACTACCACAGGCACTGAAGCTTTCTTT.

The gene calls are TRBV5-1 and TRBJ1-1; the D gene is possibly TRBD1 (5 bases). V gave up 4 bases and J gave up 4 bases, with 14 bases separating them. CDR3 length: 14 residues. Per germline, CDR1 SGHRS and CDR2 YFSETQ. As DNA, the CDR3 is TGCGCCAGCAGCCTTGTCGTCGGGGCCACTGAAGCTTTCTTT. Protein: CASSLVVGATEAFF. Complete variable domain (other parts from reference TRBV5-1 and TRBJ1-1): KAGVTQTPRYLIKTRGQQVTLSCSPISGHRSVSWYQQTPGQGLQFLFEYFSETQRNKGNFPGRFSGRQFSNSRSEMNVSTLELGDSALYLCASSLVVGATEAFFGQGTRLTVV.

Comments on this clone: At one end the junction does not follow the germline gene, possibly because of a read error. This chain uses TRBV6-5 with TRBJ1-1; TRBD1 might be the D (5 bases). This CDR3 spans 12 amino acids. The germline CDR1 and CDR2 sequences are MNHEY and SVGAGI. The CDR3 here is CARSSGNTEALF. The CDR3 DNA follows: TGTGCCCGCAGTTCAGGGAACACTGAAGCTCTCTTT.

The chain recombines TRBV2 with TRBJ1-5; D is possibly TRBD1 (5 bases). The germline gives CDR1 SNHLY, CDR2 FYNNEI. V lost 3 bases to trimming and J lost 7 bases, with 13 bases between them. There are 14 residues in the CDR3. CDR3 region: CASSEMQGSQPQHF. CDR3 coding DNA: TGTGCCAGCAGTGAGATGCAGGGATCCCAGCCCCAGCATTTT.

This chain uses TRBV18 with TRBJ1-1, with D possibly being TRBD1 (6 bases). Germline V lookup: CDR1 KGHSH, CDR2 LQKENI. The V gene lost 6 bases and the J gene lost 6 bases, with 17 bases spanning the gap. CDR3 size: 14 residues. For the CDR3, the DNA is TGTGCCAGCTCGCCCGAGAGTCAGGGGTCTGAAGCTTTCTTT. Amino acid sequence: CASSPESQGSEAFF.

This chain joins TRBV28 and TRBJ1-2, with 7 bases aligning to TRBD1. The trim removed 8 bases at V and 4 bases at J, leaving 16 bases unmatched. Germline CDR1 is MDHEN and CDR2 is SYDVKM. The CDR3 totals 16 residues. The CDR3: CASQGGSDRRGYGYTF. The CDR3 region has the DNA TGTGCCAGCCAAGGGGGGTCGGACAGGCGAGGCTATGGCTACACCTTC.

The V gene is TRBV19, the J gene TRBJ1-5, with TRBD1 as a possible D gene (5 bases). V lost 3 bases and J lost 5, with 23 bases in between. The germline V gene has CDR1 LNHDA and CDR2 SQIVND (reference sequence). The CDR3 is 18 residues long. The DNA for the CDR3 is TGTGCCAGTAGTATCCCAGGGAACCCTTATAACTACGATCAGCCCCAGCATTTT. Protein product: CASSIPGNPYNYDQPQHF. Variable domain in full (rest from reference TRBV19 and TRBJ1-5): DGGITQSPKYLFRKEGQNVTLSCEQNLNHDAMYWYRQDPGQGLRLIYYSQIVNDFQKGDIAEGYSVSREKKESFPLTVTSAQKNPTAFYLCASSIPGNPYNYDQPQHFGDGTRLSIL.

This clone appeared once. This CDR3 reads CASSYSGSDTEAFF. For the CDR3, the DNA is TGTGCCAGCAGTTACTCGGGAAGTGACACTGAAGCTTTCTTT. The V and J genes are TRBV6-5 and TRBJ1-1; D remains unclear. CDR1 MNHEY and CDR2 SVGAGI come from the germline V gene. CDR3 size: 14 residues. Trimming took off 0 bases at V and 3 bases at J, with 8 bases between the two ends.

The V gene is TRBV6-1, the J gene TRBJ1-2, with TRBD1 as a possible D gene (6 bases). V was pared by 6 bases and J by 4 bases, with 9 bases between. The CDR3 sequence is 12 residues long. The germline V gene has CDR1 MNHNS and CDR2 SASEGT. The CDR3 here is CASRGQSYGYTF. As DNA, the CDR3 is TGTGCCAGCAGAGGACAGAGCTATGGCTACACCTTC.

The rearrangement links TRBV5-8 to TRBJ2-5; 11 nucleotides line up with TRBD2. V lost 0 bases and J lost 6; bases outside the gene matches: 4. There are 15 residues in the CDR3. Per the germline V gene, CDR1 is SGHTS and CDR2 is YDEGEE. This CDR3 is CASSLDSGGAKTQYF. DNA of the CDR3: TGTGCCAGCAGCTTGGATAGCGGGGGGGCCAAGACCCAGTACTTC.

The chain recombines TRBV2 with TRBJ1-2, with 7 bases lining up with TRBD1. The length of the CDR3 is 13 residues. Germline CDR1 SNHLY, CDR2 FYNNEI. Trimming cost V 5 bases and J 6 bases; bases outside gene matches: 6. CDR3 sequence (DNA): TGTGCCAGCAGTCGTGACAGGGCCCATGGCTACACCTTC. Translation gives CASSRDRAHGYTF.

V and J are TRBV11-2 and TRBJ1-2; 7 bases match TRBD1. The V segment lost 5 bases and the J segment 5 bases; nucleotides outside the gene matches: 2. Germline V gene data show CDR1 as SGHAT and CDR2 as FQNNGV. The CDR3 loop spans 12 amino acids. DNA of the CDR3: TGTGCCAGCAGCCCAGGGGGTTATGGCTACACCTTC. This gives the protein CASSPGGYGYTF.

The V call is TRBV7-7, the J call TRBJ2-5; either TRBD1 or TRBD2 may fit D (6 bases each). V lost 3 bases and J lost 4, with 15 bases in between. The CDR3 covers 15 residues. Germline V gives CDR1 SSHAT, CDR2 FNYEAQ (reference sequence). CDR3 coding DNA: TGTGCCAGCAGCTTGGTGGGGGGCGACGGAGAGACCCAGTACTTC. Encoded protein: CASSLVGGDGETQYF.

V usage is TRBV18 and J usage is TRBJ1-5; D perhaps matches TRBD1 (5 bases). The germline V and J ends were trimmed by 6 bases and 8 bases, with 17 bases remaining between them. Germline V gives CDR1 KGHSH, CDR2 LQKENI. The CDR3 is 14 residues long. CDR3 protein: CASSQAGVREPQHF. CDR3 in DNA: TGTGCCAGCTCGCAAGCGGGGGTCAGGGAGCCCCAGCATTTT.

V is TRBV9 and J is TRBJ2-1, with a possible D match to TRBD2 (7 bases). The germline gives CDR1 SGDLS, CDR2 YYNGEE. With 4 bases removed from V and 6 bases from J, the gap between germline ends came to 20 bases. The CDR3 has 16 residues. In DNA, the CDR3 is TGTGCCAGCAGCTTCGAGGGGGGGCAGATGCCCAATGAGCAGTTCTTC. It codes for CASSFEGGQMPNEQFF.

The chain recombines TRBV4-1 with TRBJ2-1; TRBD2 aligns across 11 bases. In germline, CDR1 is MGHRA, CDR2 YSYEKL. This CDR3 is 15 amino acids long. J was trimmed by 6 bases and V by 3 bases; bases with no gene match: 4. CDR3 residues: CASSHLAGGSNEQFF. The CDR3 DNA is TGCGCCAGCAGCCATCTAGCGGGGGGCTCCAATGAGCAGTTCTTC.